The clone carrying this TCR beta chain was picked up a small number of times. Antigen specificity is unknown. This specimen comes from a study of T-cell memory formation after mild COVID-19. Study outcomes and limitations: Contracting CD4+ clones lay largely in CM and EM, with CD8+ ones residing in EMRA.

UMIs and sample barcodes were carried by the TCR alpha and TCR beta cDNA libraries that 5'RACE produced using constant-segment primers. TCRdb redid the calling of the 5' RACE reads with MiXCR, one entry per CDR3 protein. This sample has fewer than 500,000 distinct CDR3 sequences, with roughly 25% found just once. Germline CDR1 is SGHDT and CDR2 is YYEEEE. Trimming took 4 bases from V and 0 from J, leaving 16 bases between them. This CDR3 is built from 16 residues. The V call is TRBV5-6, the J call TRBJ1-1; the D is unclear. The sequencing input was PBMCs or a T cell subset sorted from them (not recorded which). This TCR was recovered from an adult woman who had mild COVID-19 (a few samples of this study predate the infection). Cell type and time point are not known. The CDR3: CASSRRYSSMNTEAFF. The CDR3 DNA reads TGTGCCAGCAGCCGAAGGTACAGTTCGATGAACACTGAAGCTTTCTTT.